What follows are 16 T cell receptor beta chains derived from one specimen sequenced in a study of T cell responses to AZD1222 COVID-19 vaccine. Here immunoSEQ multiplex PCR was the method, and the copy in TCRdb shows in-frame clones only, minus some. The sample has 180,000 or so clones; under 95% are singletons. Sample: peripheral blood, taken 28 days after the second AZD1222 dose. The source of these receptors is an adult who received the AZD1222 COVID-19 vaccine.

CDR3 bases: TGTGCCAGCAGACCCGCTCAGCGTTTTAACTATGGCTACACCTTC. Protein sequence: CASRPAQRFNYGYTF. The chain is built from TRBV6-5 and TRBJ1-2, with D hard to call. The germline V gene has CDR1 MNHEY and CDR2 SVGAGI. Trimming pared 6 bases from V and 1 base from J, leaving 15 bases between. There are 15 residues in the CDR3.

The chain links TRBV19 to TRBJ2-3, with D possibly matching TRBD2 (6 bases). The length of the CDR3 is 13 residues. Per germline, CDR1 LNHDA and CDR2 SQIVND (reference sequence). V was cut by 6 bases and J by 4 bases, with 11 bases left in between. The CDR3 region is CASRPGTSDTQYF. CDR3 nucleotides: TGTGCCAGTAGGCCTGGGACTTCAGATACGCAGTATTTT.

The chain employs TRBV30 and TRBJ1-1; TRBD1 might be the D (5 bases). V was clipped by 0 bases and J by 4 bases, with 12 bases between them. From germline, CDR1 is GTSNPN and CDR2 SVGIG (reference sequence). This CDR3 contains 14 residues. This chain's CDR3 is CAWSVSGYPTEAFF. For the CDR3, the DNA is TGTGCCTGGAGTGTGTCAGGGTATCCCACTGAAGCTTTCTTT.

The J gene is TRBJ2-2, the V gene TRBV20-1; D gene uncertain. This CDR3 is 10 amino acids long. Germline CDR1 is DFQATT and CDR2 is SNEGSKA (reference sequence). V lost 5 bases and J 4 bases, leaving 2 bases between the germline ends. CDR3 amino acids: CSAFTGELFF. DNA for the CDR3: TGCAGTGCTTTCACCGGGGAGCTGTTTTTT.

This chain joins TRBV5-6 and TRBJ1-6; no definite D call. CDR3 length equals 18 residues. From germline, CDR1 is SGHDT and CDR2 YYEEEE. Trimming left V 3 bases short and J 0 bases short, with 16 bases between. CDR3 nucleotides: TGTGCCAGCAGCTCCTCGACGGCCTCGAGCTCCTATAATTCACCCCTCCACTTT. Encoded protein: CASSSSTASSSYNSPLHF.

The J gene is TRBJ2-3, the V gene TRBV2, with TRBD2 as a possible D gene (6 bases). In germline, CDR1 is SNHLY, CDR2 FYNNEI. Trimming pared 3 bases from V and 3 bases from J, leaving 16 bases between. The CDR3 has 16 residues. CDR3: CASSDQGLTGTDTQYF. CDR3 nucleotides: TGTGCCAGCAGTGATCAGGGACTTACGGGAACAGATACGCAGTATTTT.

The V gene is TRBV3-1 (or the pseudogene TRBV3-2), the J gene TRBJ2-1, with 7 positions matching TRBD1. CDR3 length: 17 amino acids. V shed 2 bases, J shed 0 bases, and the junction held 7 bases outside the gene matches. Looked up from germline, CDR1 is LGHDT and CDR2 is YNNKEL (reference sequence). The CDR3 DNA sequence: TGTGCCAGCAGCCAAATCCCGTCAGGGGGCTCCTACAATGAGCAGTTCTTC. It codes for CASSQIPSGGSYNEQFF.

The chain joins TRBV5-1 to TRBJ1-2; D is ambiguous. V lost 0 bases and J lost 5, with 5 bases in between. Germline values: CDR1 SGHRS, CDR2 YFSETQ. CDR3 length: 12 residues. The CDR3 DNA reads TGCGCCAGCAGCTTGGATCGATATGGCTACACCTTC. Its translation is CASSLDRYGYTF.

V usage is TRBV19 and J usage is TRBJ1-3, with TRBD1 matching over 9 bases. This CDR3 is built from 15 residues. Trimming at V came to 8 bases and at J to 4 bases, leaving 9 bases not matched to a gene. Germline CDR1 LNHDA, CDR2 SQIVND (reference sequence). CDR3 in amino acids: CASGTGNGAGNTIYF. The CDR3 DNA reads TGTGCCAGTGGGACAGGGAATGGAGCCGGAAACACCATATATTTT. The whole variable domain, remainder taken from reference TRBV19 and TRBJ1-3, is DGGITQSPKYLFRKEGQNVTLSCEQNLNHDAMYWYRQDPGQGLRLIYYSQIVNDFQKGDIAEGYSVSREKKESFPLTVTSAQKNPTAFYLCASGTGNGAGNTIYFGEGSWLTVV.

This chain uses TRBV19 with TRBJ1-5; D is undetermined. Trimming stripped 6 bases from V and 4 bases from J, with 7 bases between. In germline, CDR1 is LNHDA, CDR2 SQIVND (reference sequence). The CDR3 runs 12 residues. The CDR3 protein is CASRVGNQPQHF. As DNA, the CDR3 is TGTGCCAGTAGGGTTGGAAATCAGCCCCAGCATTTT. The full variable domain, its missing parts supplied by reference TRBV19 and TRBJ1-5, is DGGITQSPKYLFRKEGQNVTLSCEQNLNHDAMYWYRQDPGQGLRLIYYSQIVNDFQKGDIAEGYSVSREKKESFPLTVTSAQKNPTAFYLCASRVGNQPQHFGDGTRLSIL.

This chain links TRBV5-8 with TRBJ1-1, with D possibly matching TRBD1 (6 bases). From germline, CDR1 is SGHTS and CDR2 YDEGEE. The CDR3 sequence is 15 residues long. V lost 4 bases and J lost 4, with 17 bases in between. The CDR3, as DNA: TGTGCCAGCAGCCTGGGGACACGGGTCGGCACTGAAGCTTTCTTT. Translating gives CASSLGTRVGTEAFF.

The CDR3 DNA sequence: TGTGCCAGCGGACAGGGGTTTGTCACTGAAGCTTTCTTT. Its protein is CASGQGFVTEAFF. This chain uses TRBV27 with TRBJ1-1, with 9 bases fitting TRBD1. The CDR3 extends over 13 amino acids. The germline CDR1 and CDR2 sequences are MNHEY and SMNVEV (reference sequence). V shed 8 bases, J shed 4 bases, and the junction held 5 bases outside the gene matches.

The chain has TRBV6-5 and TRBJ1-2; TRBD1 is a possible D gene (5 bases). In germline, CDR1 is MNHEY, CDR2 SVGAGI. V was cut by 10 bases and J by 1 base, with 10 bases left in between. This CDR3 spans 12 amino acids. For the CDR3, the DNA is TGTGCCACGAAGAGGGGTAACTATGGCTACACCTTC. It translates to CATKRGNYGYTF.

The gene calls are TRBV7-2 and TRBJ2-7, with TRBD2 matching over 10 bases. This CDR3 spans 14 amino acids. The trim removed 0 bases at V and 9 bases at J, leaving 5 bases unmatched. Germline values: CDR1 SGHTA, CDR2 FQGNSA. The CDR3 reads CASSLAKRGGGQYF. The CDR3 DNA sequence: TGTGCCAGCAGCTTAGCGAAGCGGGGGGGCGGGCAGTACTTC.

The gene calls are TRBV6-6 and TRBJ1-2; D is uncertain. Looked up from germline, CDR1 is MNHNY and CDR2 is SVGAGI (reference sequence). The CDR3 totals 13 residues. V gave up 6 bases and J gave up 10 bases, with 18 bases separating them. CDR3 in amino acids: CASSRVRTPAYTF. The DNA for the CDR3 is TGTGCCAGCAGCCGGGTTCGGACTCCAGCCTACACCTTC.

This clone was observed once. The chain employs TRBV4-3 and TRBJ1-3; tentative D call: TRBD1 (5 bases). CDR1 LGHNA and CDR2 YSLEER come from the germline V gene. This CDR3 comprises 14 residues. V was trimmed by 4 bases and J by 4 bases, leaving 11 bases between them. CDR3 in amino acids: CASSPQAGGNTIYF. In DNA, the CDR3 is TGCGCCAGCAGCCCACAGGCGGGCGGAAACACCATATATTTT.